A selection of T cell receptor beta chains follows, all from one sample in a study of spatial heterogeneity in lung cancer. MiXCR, applied by TCRdb to the 5' RACE reads, yields one record per CDR3 protein. Among tens of thousands of distinct CDR3 sequences listed, 15% to 20% were seen once. This specimen was PBMCs, taken at follow-up. Receptors originate from a male donor with early-stage non-small cell lung cancer. CDR3s include the opening cysteine and the closing phenylalanine or tryptophan. A D gene is named only where the DNA matches it firmly. Only some rows state a clone size, as once, few, many or a class for expanded clones.

size: few; length: 12; D: NA; V: TRBV29-1; J: TRBJ2-7; DNA: TGCAGCGTTGGGCCGAGCTCCTACGAGCAGTACTTC; CDR3: CSVGPSSYEQYF
size: NA; length: 16; D: NA; V: TRBV2; J: TRBJ1-1; DNA: TGTGCCAGCAGTGAAGGGTATGGCAGGCGGAACACTGAAGCTTTCTTT; CDR3: CASSEGYGRRNTEAFF
size: NA; length: 15; D: NA; V: TRBV7-2; J: TRBJ2-1; DNA: TGTGCCAGCAGCTCTGCCAGCTCCTCCTACAATGAGCAGTTCTTC; CDR3: CASSSASSSYNEQFF
size: few; length: 11; D: NA; V: TRBV30; J: TRBJ2-7; DNA: TGTGCCTGGAGTGAATCCTACGAGCAGTACTTC; CDR3: CAWSESYEQYF
size: few; length: 13; D: NA; V: TRBV20-1; J: TRBJ2-4; DNA: TGCAGTGCTAGGTTAGCGACAATGAACATTCAGTACTTC; CDR3: CSARLATMNIQYF
size: many; length: 12; D: NA; V: TRBV29-1; J: TRBJ1-1; DNA: TGCAGCGTTGAAAACTCAGGGTTAGTGGCTTTCTTT; CDR3: CSVENSGLVAFF
size: few; length: 14; D: NA; V: TRBV11-2; J: TRBJ1-1; DNA: TGTGCCAGCAGCTTCGGCAGCATGAACACTGAAGCTTTCTTT; CDR3: CASSFGSMNTEAFF
size: NA; length: 16; D: NA; V: TRBV27; J: TRBJ1-4; DNA: TGTGCCAGCAGTTCCTCCAGACACGGCTTCGATGAAAAACTGTTTTTT; CDR3: CASSSSRHGFDEKLFF
size: few; length: 13; D: NA; V: TRBV7-2; J: TRBJ2-3; DNA: TGTGCCAGCACCTTCTGGGCCTCAGATACGCAGTATTTT; CDR3: CASTFWASDTQYF
size: few; length: 14; D: NA; V: TRBV7-2; J: TRBJ2-1; DNA: TGTGCCAGCAGCTTAGACAACTCCTACAATGAGCAGTTCTTC; CDR3: CASSLDNSYNEQFF
size: many; length: 13; D: TRBD2; V: TRBV20-1; J: TRBJ2-3; DNA: TGCAGTGCTAGACCTAGCGGGACCGATACGCAGTATTTT; CDR3: CSARPSGTDTQYF
size: few; length: 14; D: TRBD1; V: TRBV10-3; J: TRBJ2-1; DNA: TGTGCCATCAGTGAGAGGGGGCGCATCGATGAGCAGTTCTTC; CDR3: CAISERGRIDEQFF
size: NA; length: 12; D: NA; V: TRBV20-1; J: TRBJ1-2; DNA: TGCAGTGCTGGAAGTTGGGGCTCTGGCTACACCTTC; CDR3: CSAGSWGSGYTF
size: few; length: 15; D: TRBD1; V: TRBV6-6; J: TRBJ1-5; DNA: TGTGCCAGCAGCGATGGACAGGGGCCGAATCAGCCCCAGCATTTT; CDR3: CASSDGQGPNQPQHF
size: few; length: 12; D: NA; V: TRBV20-1; J: TRBJ1-5; DNA: TGCAGTGCAGGGGGTCCCGATCAGCCCCAGCATTTT; CDR3: CSAGGPDQPQHF
size: few; length: 12; D: NA; V: TRBV2; J: TRBJ2-3; DNA: TGTGCCAGCAGTCAGACCATCGATACGCAGTATTTT; CDR3: CASSQTIDTQYF
size: few; length: 16; D: NA; V: TRBV11-1; J: TRBJ2-3; DNA: TGTGCCAGCAGCTCACTTGGGGACTCAGGGGCAGATACGCAGTATTTT; CDR3: CASSSLGDSGADTQYF
size: NA; length: 13; D: NA; V: TRBV20-1; J: TRBJ2-1; DNA: TGCAGTGCTATTGAGAGGGCCTACAATGAGCAGTTCTTC; CDR3: CSAIERAYNEQFF
size: few; length: 13; D: NA; V: TRBV24-1; J: TRBJ2-5; DNA: TGTGCCACCAGTGATCCAGGTTCGGAGACCCAGTACTTC; CDR3: CATSDPGSETQYF
size: NA; length: 13; D: NA; V: TRBV2; J: TRBJ1-6; DNA: TGTGCCAGCTCGGTCCAGCTTAATTCACCCCTCCACTTT; CDR3: CASSVQLNSPLHF
size: few; length: 15; D: NA; V: TRBV20-1; J: TRBJ2-1; DNA: TGCAGTGCAGCCGATAGGGTGAGCTCCTACAATGAGCAGTTCTTC; CDR3: CSAADRVSSYNEQFF
size: few; length: 16; D: TRBD2; V: TRBV7-8; J: TRBJ2-1; DNA: TGTGCCAGCAGCCCTGGCCAGTGGGGGGGCTACAATGAGCAGTTCTTC; CDR3: CASSPGQWGGYNEQFF
size: many; length: 14; D: NA; V: TRBV7-9; J: TRBJ2-6; DNA: TGTGCCAGCCTAAGCGTCTCTGGGGCCAACGTCCTGACTTTC; CDR3: CASLSVSGANVLTF
size: few; length: 11; D: NA; V: TRBV30; J: TRBJ2-1; DNA: TGTGCCTGGAGTGTACTAGACAGCCAGTTCTTC; CDR3: CAWSVLDSQFF
size: few; length: 17; D: NA; V: TRBV6-6; J: TRBJ2-7; DNA: TGTGCCAGCAGTTACTCGACATCAAACCCCAGCTCCTACGAGCAGTACTTC; CDR3: CASSYSTSNPSSYEQYF
size: many; length: 13; D: NA; V: TRBV3-1; J: TRBJ1-4; DNA: TGTGCCAGCAGCCAAGTCGGTCGGGAAAAACTGTTTTTT; CDR3: CASSQVGREKLFF
size: few; length: 16; D: TRBD2; V: TRBV3-1; J: TRBJ2-1; DNA: TGTGCCAGCCGGCCCGGCGGGAGGGGTTCCTACAATGAGCAGTTCTTC; CDR3: CASRPGGRGSYNEQFF
size: few; length: 16; D: TRBD2; V: TRBV29-1; J: TRBJ2-1; DNA: TGCAGCGTTGAATACCCCGGACTAGCGGGACGGAATGAGCAGTTCTTC; CDR3: CSVEYPGLAGRNEQFF
size: few; length: 12; D: NA; V: TRBV28; J: TRBJ2-1; DNA: TGTGCCAGCAGTCTCCGGTCCCTTGAGCAGTTCTTC; CDR3: CASSLRSLEQFF
size: NA; length: 13; D: NA; V: TRBV7-9; J: TRBJ1-1; DNA: TGTGCCAGCAGCAAGACAGAAGACACTGAAGCTTTCTTT; CDR3: CASSKTEDTEAFF
size: many; length: 13; D: NA; V: TRBV7-2; J: TRBJ1-1; DNA: TGTGCCAGCAGCTATCTAGGGGGCACTGAAGCTTTCTTT; CDR3: CASSYLGGTEAFF
size: NA; length: 14; D: NA; V: TRBV10-3; J: TRBJ2-7; DNA: TGTGCCATCAGTGGAGAAAGGGATGTCTACGAGCAGTACTTC; CDR3: CAISGERDVYEQYF
size: few; length: 13; D: NA; V: TRBV6-1; J: TRBJ1-5; DNA: TGTGCCAGCAGTGATCCTAGCAATCAGCCCCAGCATTTT; CDR3: CASSDPSNQPQHF
size: once; length: 13; D: NA; V: TRBV19; J: TRBJ1-4; DNA: TGTGCCAGTTCAGGGGCATGGGGTGAAAAACTGTTTTTT; CDR3: CASSGAWGEKLFF
size: many; length: 13; D: NA; V: TRBV27; J: TRBJ2-3; DNA: TGTGCCAGCACCCAACTAGGGTCAGATACGCAGTATTTT; CDR3: CASTQLGSDTQYF
size: few; length: 14; D: TRBD1; V: TRBV13; J: TRBJ2-5; DNA: TGTGCCAGCAGCTCGGGGACAGGGGTAAAGACCCAGTACTTC; CDR3: CASSSGTGVKTQYF
size: NA; length: 11; D: NA; V: TRBV6-1; J: TRBJ2-1; DNA: TGTGCCTGCGACTGGGGGAAGGAGCAGTTCTTC; CDR3: CACDWGKEQFF
size: few; length: 15; D: NA; V: TRBV6-5; J: TRBJ2-7; DNA: TGTGCCAGCAGCTACGGACCGGACAGCTACTACGAGCAGTACTTC; CDR3: CASSYGPDSYYEQYF
size: NA; length: 13; D: NA; V: TRBV20-1; J: TRBJ1-5; DNA: TGCAGTGCCCGGGACGGGGGCAATCAGCCCCAGCATTTT; CDR3: CSARDGGNQPQHF
size: few; length: 13; D: NA; V: TRBV20-1; J: TRBJ2-7; DNA: TGCAGTGGTTCAGCGGGCGATTACTACGAGCAGTACTTC; CDR3: CSGSAGDYYEQYF
size: NA; length: 14; D: NA; V: TRBV12-1; J: TRBJ2-2; DNA: TGTGCCAGCAGCTTTGGGCTAGCAGGGGGGGAGCTGTTTTTT; CDR3: CASSFGLAGGELFF
size: NA; length: 18; D: TRBD2; V: TRBV5-1; J: TRBJ2-4; DNA: TGCGCCAGCAGCCAAGGACTAGCGGGAGGGCTAGCCAAAAACATTCAGTACTTC; CDR3: CASSQGLAGGLAKNIQYF
size: NA; length: 15; D: NA; V: TRBV19; J: TRBJ1-4; DNA: TGTGCCAGTAGTATTGAGACAGGATCGGATGAAAAACTGTTTTTT; CDR3: CASSIETGSDEKLFF
size: many; length: 16; D: NA; V: TRBV3-1; J: TRBJ2-3; DNA: TGTGCCAGCAGCCAAGGGTCAGGCTGGGGCACAGATACGCAGTATTTT; CDR3: CASSQGSGWGTDTQYF
size: NA; length: 15; D: NA; V: TRBV14; J: TRBJ1-1; DNA: TGTGCCAGCAGCCAAGATGGGCGAAAGAACACTGAAGCTTTCTTT; CDR3: CASSQDGRKNTEAFF
size: few; length: 16; D: NA; V: TRBV5-5; J: TRBJ1-1; DNA: TGTGCCAGCAGCTTGGCATCCGGCAGCCCTGGGACTGAAGCTTTCTTT; CDR3: CASSLASGSPGTEAFF
size: NA; length: 14; D: NA; V: TRBV7-9; J: TRBJ2-5; DNA: TGTGCCAGCAGCCCCTCGGAAAACGCGGGGACCCAGTACTTC; CDR3: CASSPSENAGTQYF
size: NA; length: 14; D: NA; V: TRBV14; J: TRBJ1-1; DNA: TGTGCCAGCAGCAGGGGTATCGTTGGTGTTGAAGCTTTCTTT; CDR3: CASSRGIVGVEAFF
size: NA; length: 15; D: TRBD2; V: TRBV7-9; J: TRBJ2-1; DNA: TGTGCCAGCAACCGGGTAGCGGGAGTTTACAATGAGCAGTTCTTC; CDR3: CASNRVAGVYNEQFF
size: NA; length: 16; D: NA; V: TRBV3-1; J: TRBJ2-3; DNA: TGTGCCAGCAGCCAAGAAGGAAGCACTAGCACAGATACGCAGTATTTT; CDR3: CASSQEGSTSTDTQYF
size: NA; length: 14; D: NA; V: TRBV9; J: TRBJ2-2; DNA: TGTGCCAGCAGAATCCAGGCCGACACCGGGGAGCTGTTTTTT; CDR3: CASRIQADTGELFF
size: NA; length: 14; D: NA; V: TRBV9; J: TRBJ1-2; DNA: TGTGCCAGCAGCCCACACGATACTGGGGGCAGCTACACCTTC; CDR3: CASSPHDTGGSYTF